This is a list of T cell receptor beta chains from one sample in a study of cytomegalovirus exposure and HLA in healthy donors. Libraries were prepared by immunoSEQ multiplex PCR; TCRdb keeps only in-frame clonotypes and omits some of them. The table includes under 90,000 clones, around two thirds detected once. Source material: PBMCs. The source of these receptors is a woman in her 50s in good health and CMV-seropositive. The CDR3 runs from the conserved cysteine through the conserved F or W. A D gene is named only where the DNA matches it firmly. Expanded clones are given a class, and other clones once, few, many or no size at all.

TGTGCCAGCAGCCCACGCCCGGGACTAGCGGGGAACACCGGGGAGCTGTTTTTT,CASSPRPGLAGNTGELFF,NA,TRBJ2-2,TRBV28,TRBD2
TGTGCCAGCAGGCCGACTGTACAATATGGCTACACCTTC,CASRPTVQYGYTF,once,TRBJ1-2,TRBV6-5,NA
TGTGCCAGCAGCCCTAGCGCCGGGGAGACCCAGTACTTC,CASSPSAGETQYF,NA,TRBJ2-5,TRBV7-9,NA
TGCGCCAGCAGCTTAAGAAGCGGGAGGGTCTTGGATACGCAGTATTTT,CASSLRSGRVLDTQYF,NA,TRBJ2-3,TRBV5-1,TRBD2
TGTGCCGCCGGCCCAACAAAAGGGGCCCAGTACTTC,CAAGPTKGAQYF,NA,TRBJ2-5,TRBV7-8,NA
TGTGCCTGGCAGACAGGGGGGTACCAAGAGACCCAGTACTTC,CAWQTGGYQETQYF,once,TRBJ2-5,TRBV30,TRBD1
TGTGCCACCAGCAGCCCACACAGGGGATACACAGATACGCAGTATTTT,CATSSPHRGYTDTQYF,NA,TRBJ2-3,TRBV15,TRBD1
TGTGCCAGCAGTTACGAGGGACTTGGTGTAACCGGGGAGCTGTTTTTT,CASSYEGLGVTGELFF,once,TRBJ2-2,TRBV6-5,NA
TGTGCCAGCAGCTCTTACCGACAGCCTGAAGCTTTCTTT,CASSSYRQPEAFF,NA,TRBJ1-1,TRBV7-2,NA
TGCGCCAGCAGCCAAGCACCAGGGAGGGCTAATGAAAAACTGTTTTTT,CASSQAPGRANEKLFF,few,TRBJ1-4,TRBV4-3,NA
TGTGCCAGCAGCCTGGCGGGAGTGGGCGCAGATACGCAGTATTTT,CASSLAGVGADTQYF,few,TRBJ2-3,TRBV7-8,TRBD2
TGTGCCAGTAGATTAGTCTCTGGGGCCAACGTCCTGACTTTC,CASRLVSGANVLTF,NA,TRBJ2-6,TRBV19,NA
TGTGCCAGCAGAGGACAGAACACTGAAGCTTTCTTT,CASRGQNTEAFF,NA,TRBJ1-1,TRBV9,NA
TGTGCCAGCTCGGACAGGGAACTTGGCTACACCTTC,CASSDRELGYTF,NA,TRBJ1-2,TRBV18,TRBD1
TGTGCCAGCAGTTACTCCGACAGGGCGGTACCTGAAGCTTTCTTT,CASSYSDRAVPEAFF,NA,TRBJ1-1,TRBV6-6,TRBD1
TGTGCCAGTAGTGCTTACGGGGACAGAGAAGAGACCCAGTACTTC,CASSAYGDREETQYF,once,TRBJ2-5,TRBV19,TRBD1
TGTGCCAGTACCGAACAGGGGAGCTCTGGAAACACCATATATTTT,CASTEQGSSGNTIYF,NA,TRBJ1-3,TRBV19,TRBD1
TGTGCCATTGGTGGGACTGATGGCTACACCTTC,CAIGGTDGYTF,once,TRBJ1-2,TRBV10-3,NA
TGTGCCAGCAGGGGACAGGGGGATTATAATTCACCCCTCCACTTT,CASRGQGDYNSPLHF,NA,TRBJ1-6,TRBV2,TRBD1
TGTGCCAGCAAGACTTACGAGGGCACCTACGAGCAGTACTTC,CASKTYEGTYEQYF,few,TRBJ2-7,TRBV6-6,NA
TGTGCCAGCAGCTTAGAAGGGACAGGGGCGTACAATGAGCAGTTCTTC,CASSLEGTGAYNEQFF,NA,TRBJ2-1,TRBV11-3,TRBD1
TGTGCCATCTCAGAGGGCAGCTACGAGCAGTACTTC,CAISEGSYEQYF,NA,TRBJ2-7,TRBV10-3,NA
TGTGCCAGCAGACAGGGGACTAGCGGGGTCTACGAGCAGTACTTC,CASRQGTSGVYEQYF,NA,TRBJ2-7,TRBV6-5,TRBD2
TGTGCCAGCAGTGCCCGGACTAGCGGGAGGTCGGGGGGATGGCGGAATGAGCAGTTCTTC,CASSARTSGRSGGWRNEQFF,NA,TRBJ2-1,TRBV6-1,TRBD2
TGTGCCAGCAGTGAGGGCGCTGGGGCCAACGTCCTGACTTTC,CASSEGAGANVLTF,NA,TRBJ2-6,TRBV2,NA
TGTGCCAGTAGTAATGGACTAGCGGGAAATACAGATACGCAGTATTTT,CASSNGLAGNTDTQYF,NA,TRBJ2-3,TRBV19,TRBD2
TGTGCCAGCAGCGCTGGGACACGTGGTCCCCAGCATTTT,CASSAGTRGPQHF,NA,TRBJ1-5,TRBV7-9,NA
TGCGCCAGCAGCCCTAGCTCCGGGGAGCTGTTTTTT,CASSPSSGELFF,NA,TRBJ2-2,TRBV5-1,NA
TGTGCCAGCAGCTTGGCCGGCCAGGGGTCCTACAATGAGCAGTTCTTC,CASSLAGQGSYNEQFF,NA,TRBJ2-1,TRBV5-8,NA
TGTGCCAGCATCCCCGAGGGAGGTAGATATAGCAATCAGCCCCAGCATTTT,CASIPEGGRYSNQPQHF,NA,TRBJ1-5,TRBV28,NA
TGTGCCAGCAGCCCGGGGACAGGACGTTCTCGAGGTGGCTACACCTTC,CASSPGTGRSRGGYTF,few,TRBJ1-2,TRBV5-8,TRBD1
TGTGCCAGCAGTTACTCGATTGGGGAGCCAACCCAGGAAGCTTTCTTT,CASSYSIGEPTQEAFF,NA,TRBJ1-1,TRBV6-5,NA
TGTGCCATCAGTGTAACCATTAGCTCCTACGAGCAGTACTTC,CAISVTISSYEQYF,NA,TRBJ2-7,TRBV10-3,NA
TGTGCCAGCAGTTACTCGCCTGACCCACCGGGGACCCAGTACTTC,CASSYSPDPPGTQYF,NA,TRBJ2-5,TRBV6-5,NA
TGTGCCAGCGGACTGGGGGGACAGGACGAGCAGTACTTC,CASGLGGQDEQYF,NA,TRBJ2-7,TRBV27,TRBD1
TGCGCCAGCAGTGTCCGCTACCCGACTAGCGGGGGCGGCAGCTCCTACAATGAGCAGTTCTTC,CASSVRYPTSGGGSSYNEQFF,NA,TRBJ2-1,TRBV10-2,TRBD2
TGTGCCAGCAGCTTCCTTAGCGGGAGCGGCAATGAGCAGTTCTTC,CASSFLSGSGNEQFF,NA,TRBJ2-1,TRBV11-2,TRBD2
TGTGCCAGCAGCCAAGGACTAGCGGGGGGGCCCACAGATACGCAGTATTTT,CASSQGLAGGPTDTQYF,few,TRBJ2-3,TRBV14,TRBD2
TGTGCCATCAGTGAGAAGGGGAGGGGCACAGATACGCAGTATTTT,CAISEKGRGTDTQYF,few,TRBJ2-3,TRBV10-3,TRBD2
TGTGCCAGTAGTATACGACAGGGGAGCACAGATACGCAGTATTTT,CASSIRQGSTDTQYF,NA,TRBJ2-3,TRBV19,TRBD1
TGTGCCAGCAGAGATTCTGCTGACAGGGTCGAGCAGTACTTC,CASRDSADRVEQYF,NA,TRBJ2-7,TRBV2,TRBD1
TGTGCCAGCAGCTGGGGACTAGCGGGACACACCGGGGAGCTGTTTTTT,CASSWGLAGHTGELFF,few,TRBJ2-2,TRBV5-5,TRBD2
TGTGCTAGTGGCGAGGGGGCGTGGGGAAACACCATATATTTT,CASGEGAWGNTIYF,NA,TRBJ1-3,TRBV12-5,TRBD1
TGTGCCAGCAGCTTGGGGAGGGAGGCTTTCTTT,CASSLGREAFF,NA,TRBJ1-1,TRBV5-4,NA
TGTGCCAGCAGCCCGTTCGGGGGACAGGGCTCCTACAATGAGCAGTTCTTC,CASSPFGGQGSYNEQFF,NA,TRBJ2-1,TRBV7-8,TRBD1
TGTGCCAGCAGTCCTGGGACAGGGGACTTGTACGAGCAGTACTTC,CASSPGTGDLYEQYF,NA,TRBJ2-7,TRBV6-5,TRBD1
TGTGCCAGCAGCCCTACGAGCTTGAACACTGAAGCTTTCTTT,CASSPTSLNTEAFF,NA,TRBJ1-1,TRBV7-2,NA
TGTGCCAGCAGCTTGGTTAGCGGGCGCTACGAGCAGTACTTC,CASSLVSGRYEQYF,NA,TRBJ2-7,TRBV5-6,TRBD2
TGTGCCAGCAGTGGGCCTAGCGGGGGGGTAACCGGGGAGCTGTTTTTT,CASSGPSGGVTGELFF,NA,TRBJ2-2,TRBV2,TRBD2
TGTGCCAGCAGCTCAGGACAGCAAGAGACCCAGTACTTC,CASSSGQQETQYF,NA,TRBJ2-5,TRBV7-2,NA
TGTGCCATCAGTGAGTCGTCGAGTCATACGCAGTATTTT,CAISESSSHTQYF,NA,TRBJ2-3,TRBV10-3,NA
TGTGCCAGCAGCTTAACAGGGGGCGGAACGGAGACCCAGTACTTC,CASSLTGGGTETQYF,few,TRBJ2-5,TRBV7-3,TRBD1
TGTGCCATCAAGGACCCCGGGACAGTCGCCGGGGAGCTGTTTTTT,CAIKDPGTVAGELFF,NA,TRBJ2-2,TRBV10-3,TRBD1